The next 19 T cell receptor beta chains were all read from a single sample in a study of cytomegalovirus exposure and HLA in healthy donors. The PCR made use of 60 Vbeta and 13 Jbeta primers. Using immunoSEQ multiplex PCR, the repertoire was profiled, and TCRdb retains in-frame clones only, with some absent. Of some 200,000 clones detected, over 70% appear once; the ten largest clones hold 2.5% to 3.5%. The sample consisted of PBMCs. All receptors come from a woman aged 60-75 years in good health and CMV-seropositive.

CDR3 sequence: CAWGRTSDFTDTQYF. The CDR3 DNA is TGTGCCTGGGGGAGGACTAGCGACTTCACAGATACGCAGTATTTT. This chain uses TRBV30 with TRBJ2-3; 9 positions match TRBD2. V lost 5 bases, J lost 2 bases, and 8 bases stayed unmatched. Germline values: CDR1 GTSNPN, CDR2 SVGIG (reference sequence). This CDR3 is 15 amino acids long.

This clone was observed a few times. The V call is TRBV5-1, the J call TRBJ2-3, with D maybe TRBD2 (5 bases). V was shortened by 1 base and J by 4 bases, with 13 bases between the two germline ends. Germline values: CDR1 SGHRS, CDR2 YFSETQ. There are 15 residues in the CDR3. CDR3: CASSLPGVSPDTQYF. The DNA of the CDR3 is TGCGCCAGCAGCTTGCCCGGGGTGAGTCCAGATACGCAGTATTTT.

In DNA, the CDR3 is TGTGCCAGCAGCTTGGGTAAGGGGGCAGTTCCTGGAAACACCATATATTTT. Amino acid sequence: CASSLGKGAVPGNTIYF. The V call is TRBV5-6, the J call TRBJ1-3; TRBD1 matches 7 bases. The ends lost 0 bases at V and 2 bases at J; junction bases unmatched: 8. The V gene's germline CDR1 is SGHDT and CDR2 YYEEEE. The CDR3 consists of 17 residues.

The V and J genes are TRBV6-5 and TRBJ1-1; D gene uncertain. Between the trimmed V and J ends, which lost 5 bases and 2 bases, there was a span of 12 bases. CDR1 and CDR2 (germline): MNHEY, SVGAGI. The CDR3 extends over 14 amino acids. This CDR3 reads CASSRKAANTEAFF. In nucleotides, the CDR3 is TGTGCCAGCAGTAGGAAGGCGGCAAACACTGAAGCTTTCTTT.

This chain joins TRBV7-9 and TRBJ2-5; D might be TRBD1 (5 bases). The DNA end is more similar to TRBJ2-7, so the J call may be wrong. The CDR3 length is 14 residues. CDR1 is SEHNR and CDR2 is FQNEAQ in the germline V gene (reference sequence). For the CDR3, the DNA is TGTGCCAGCGGCGACACAGGACGCCCCTACGAGCAGTACTTC. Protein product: CASGDTGRPYEQYF.

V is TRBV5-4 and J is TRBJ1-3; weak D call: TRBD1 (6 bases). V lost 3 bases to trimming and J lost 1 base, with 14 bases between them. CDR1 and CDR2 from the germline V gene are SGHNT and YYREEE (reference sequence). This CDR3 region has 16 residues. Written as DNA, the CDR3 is TGTGCCAGCAGCTCGACAGGAGATGGTTCTGGAAACACCATATATTTT. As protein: CASSSTGDGSGNTIYF.

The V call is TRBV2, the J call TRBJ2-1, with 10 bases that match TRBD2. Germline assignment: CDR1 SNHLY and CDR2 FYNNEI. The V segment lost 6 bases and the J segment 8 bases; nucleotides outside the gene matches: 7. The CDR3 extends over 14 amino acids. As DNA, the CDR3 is TGTGCCAGCAGCCATCGGACTAGCGGAGATGAGCAGTTCTTC. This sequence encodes CASSHRTSGDEQFF.

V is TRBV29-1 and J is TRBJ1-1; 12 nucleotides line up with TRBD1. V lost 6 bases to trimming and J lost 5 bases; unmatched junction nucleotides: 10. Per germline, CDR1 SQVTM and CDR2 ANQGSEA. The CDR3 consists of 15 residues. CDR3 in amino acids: CSVTGTGGAGTEAFF. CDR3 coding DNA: TGCAGCGTCACCGGGACAGGGGGCGCGGGGACTGAAGCTTTCTTT. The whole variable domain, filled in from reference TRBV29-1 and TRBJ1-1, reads SAVISQKPSRDICQRGTSLTIQCQVDSQVTMMFWYRQQPGQSLTLIATANQGSEATYESGFVIDKFPISRPNLTFSTLTVSNMSPEDSSIYLCSVTGTGGAGTEAFFGQGTRLTVV.

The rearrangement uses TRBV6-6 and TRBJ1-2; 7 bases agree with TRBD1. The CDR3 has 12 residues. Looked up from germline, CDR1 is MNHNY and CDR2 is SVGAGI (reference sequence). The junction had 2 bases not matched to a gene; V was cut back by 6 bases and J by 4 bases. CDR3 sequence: CASSRDSYGYTF. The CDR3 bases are TGTGCCAGCAGCCGGGACAGCTATGGCTACACCTTC.

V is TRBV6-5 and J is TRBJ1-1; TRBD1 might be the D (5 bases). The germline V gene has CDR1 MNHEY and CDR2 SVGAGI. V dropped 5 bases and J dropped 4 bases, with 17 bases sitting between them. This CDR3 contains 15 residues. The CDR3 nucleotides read TGTGCCAGCAGTCCTACCCTGCGCAGGGTCACTGAAGCTTTCTTT. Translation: CASSPTLRRVTEAFF.

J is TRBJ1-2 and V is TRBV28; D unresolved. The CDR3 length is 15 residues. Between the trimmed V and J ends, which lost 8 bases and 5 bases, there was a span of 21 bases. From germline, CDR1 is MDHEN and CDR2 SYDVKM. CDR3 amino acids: CASALPGARWYGYTF. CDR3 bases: TGTGCCAGCGCATTGCCCGGTGCCAGGTGGTATGGCTACACCTTC.

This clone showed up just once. The CDR3 sequence is CASSLTFYRAFGNQPQHF. For the CDR3, the DNA is TGTGCCAGCAGTCTTACCTTCTACAGGGCCTTTGGCAATCAGCCCCAGCATTTT. V gene TRBV28 combines with J gene TRBJ1-5; TRBD1 might be the D (6 bases). Germline V lookup: CDR1 MDHEN, CDR2 SYDVKM. The CDR3 consists of 18 residues. The V end was cut by 5 bases, the J end by 2 bases, with 22 bases between.

CDR3 region: CASSPRTSFSYEQYF. CDR3 sequence (DNA): TGTGCCAGCAGCCCCCGGACTAGTTTCTCCTACGAGCAGTACTTC. The chain uses TRBV7-9 and TRBJ2-7; 7 nucleotides line up with TRBD2. Germline CDR1 reads SEHNR; CDR2 reads FQNEAQ (reference sequence). CDR3 length: 15 amino acids. With V trimmed by 5 bases and J by 0 bases, 7 bases remained unmatched.

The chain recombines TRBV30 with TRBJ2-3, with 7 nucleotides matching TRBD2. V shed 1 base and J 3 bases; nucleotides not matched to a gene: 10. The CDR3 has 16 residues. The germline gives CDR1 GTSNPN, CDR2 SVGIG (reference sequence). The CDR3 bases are TGTGCCTGGAGTGATTGGACTAGTACGGAAACAGATACGCAGTATTTT. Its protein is CAWSDWTSTETDTQYF. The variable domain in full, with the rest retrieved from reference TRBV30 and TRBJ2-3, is SQTIHQWPATLVQPVGSPLSLECTVEGTSNPNLYWYRQAAGRGLQLLFYSVGIGQISSEVPQNLSASRPQDRQFILSSKKLLLSDSGFYLCAWSDWTSTETDTQYFGPGTRLTVL.

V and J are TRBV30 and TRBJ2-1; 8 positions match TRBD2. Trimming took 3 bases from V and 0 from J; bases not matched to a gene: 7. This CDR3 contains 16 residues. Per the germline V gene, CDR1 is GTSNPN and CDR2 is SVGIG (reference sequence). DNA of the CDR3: TGTGCCTGGAGGGGCCGGGGGACTAGCTCCTACAATGAGCAGTTCTTC. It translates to CAWRGRGTSSYNEQFF.

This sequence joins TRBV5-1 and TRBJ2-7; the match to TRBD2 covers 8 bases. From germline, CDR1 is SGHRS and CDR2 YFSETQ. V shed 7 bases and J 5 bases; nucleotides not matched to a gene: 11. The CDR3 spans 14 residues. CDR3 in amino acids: CASESQAGGNEQYF. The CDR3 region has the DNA TGCGCCAGCGAAAGCCAGGCGGGAGGCAACGAGCAGTACTTC.

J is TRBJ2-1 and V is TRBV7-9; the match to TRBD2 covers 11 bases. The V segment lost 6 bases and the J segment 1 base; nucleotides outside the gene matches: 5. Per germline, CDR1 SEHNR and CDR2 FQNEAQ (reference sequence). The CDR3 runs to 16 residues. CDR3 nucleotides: TGTGCCAGCAGACTGACTAGCGGGACTTCCTACAATGAGCAGTTCTTC. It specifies CASRLTSGTSYNEQFF.

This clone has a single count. CDR3 nucleotide sequence: TGTGCCAGCTCACCAAGGGACAGCCCGGAGGGCACTGAAGCTTTCTTT. Protein: CASSPRDSPEGTEAFF. V usage is TRBV18 and J usage is TRBJ1-1; 7 positions match TRBD1. Germline lookup yields CDR1 KGHSH and CDR2 LQKENI. J was trimmed by 4 bases and V by 2 bases; bases with no gene match: 10. The CDR3 runs 16 residues.

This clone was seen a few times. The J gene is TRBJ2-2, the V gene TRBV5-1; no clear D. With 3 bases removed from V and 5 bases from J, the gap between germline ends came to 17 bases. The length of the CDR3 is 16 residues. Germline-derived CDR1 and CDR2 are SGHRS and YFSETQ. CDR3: CASSYLGPDGTGELFF. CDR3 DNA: TGCGCCAGCAGCTACTTAGGCCCCGACGGGACCGGGGAGCTGTTTTTT.